The clone carrying this T cell receptor (beta chain) has a count of ten or more. The data stem from a study of regulatory T cells in long-lasting Graves disease. The V segment lost 2 bases and the J segment 3 bases; nucleotides outside the gene matches: 3. The CDR3 extends over 14 amino acids. Germline CDR1 reads MDHEN; CDR2 reads SYDVKM. Documented time point: newly diagnosed GD, antithyroid drugs for less than 3 months. There was RNA extracted from PBMCs, and the TCR library was made from it. iRepertoire HTBI primers and Arm-PCR of CDR3 regions built TCR beta libraries. Each CDR3 protein gets one entry after TCRdb re-called the multiplex PCR reads with MiXCR. The profile shows more than 450,000 distinct CDR3 sequences, about 11% of them singletons. The same data also went into a second study, on T cells in Graves' hyperthyroidism and ophthalmopathy.

This sample comprised peripheral blood mononuclear cells (PBMCs), obtained at new diagnosis, from a patient treated with antithyroid drugs. This sequence was found in a woman in her 30s with Graves disease. The chain uses TRBV28 and TRBJ2-7, with TRBD2 matching 8 bases. CDR3 in DNA: TGTGCCAGCAGTTTAATCGGGACTAGCTACGAGCAGTACTTC. It specifies CASSLIGTSYEQYF.